The 3 T cell receptor beta chains presented below share a single source sample, sequenced in a study of shared clonotypes between healthy human individuals. The table came from immunoSEQ multiplex PCR; TCRdb's copy has only in-frame clones and leaves some out. The sample consists of millions of clones, less than 95% of them appearing once. Positively selected for CCR7, the CD45RO-negative cells used as naive CD8 cells excluded terminally differentiated effector memory CD45RA+ cells. The sample was naive CD8+ T cells sorted from blood. These receptors were obtained from a man between 18 and 29 years old in good health.

The chain employs TRBV30 and TRBJ1-2; 7 bases are shared with TRBD1. J was trimmed by 7 bases and V by 3 bases; bases with no gene match: 5. The CDR3 covers 12 residues. Germline V gives CDR1 GTSNPN, CDR2 SVGIG (reference sequence). The CDR3 nucleotides read TGTGCCTGGAGCCCCGGGACAGTTGGCTACACCTTC. Translation gives CAWSPGTVGYTF.

The chain has TRBV5-5 and TRBJ1-6; no firm D call. With 4 bases removed from V and 4 bases from J, the gap between germline ends came to 24 bases. In germline, CDR1 is SGHKS, CDR2 YYEKEE (reference sequence). This CDR3 contains 19 residues. Written as DNA, the CDR3 is TGTGCCAGCAGCCCACTAGGACCGATAACCATTATGTATAATTCACCCCTCCACTTT. Amino acids: CASSPLGPITIMYNSPLHF.

Notes on this clone: Other nucleotide sequences in the sample specify the same CDR3. The chain joins TRBV5-4 to TRBJ2-1, with no clear D. CDR1 and CDR2 from the germline V gene are SGHNT and YYREEE (reference sequence). The CDR3 loop spans 12 amino acids. V shed 0 bases and J shed 4 bases, with 2 bases lying between them. This CDR3 is CASSLVYNEQFF. The CDR3, as DNA: TGTGCCAGCAGCTTGGTATACAATGAGCAGTTCTTC.